The T cell receptor beta chain under discussion was sequenced for a study of blood T cells in healthy people across ages. This clonotype was counted many times. The CDR3 spans 15 residues. Trimming cost V 3 bases and J 5 bases, with 17 bases left between them. Germline assignment: CDR1 SGHRS and CDR2 YFSETQ. With a J-beta primer mix and a sample-barcoded 5' primer, a second PCR ran 7 to 11 cycles. A single record per CDR3 protein comes from TCRdb applying MiXCR to the 5' RACE reads. The sample has about 640,000 distinct CDR3 sequences; roughly 30% are singletons. The chain uses TRBV5-1 and TRBJ2-5; D ambiguous. This sequence originates from a woman of 80 years or more in good health. The sequenced sample consisted of blood. The CDR3 region has the DNA TGCGCCAGCAGCTCTAACGTTAGCCCCAGGGAGACCCAGTACTTC. It specifies CASSSNVSPRETQYF.